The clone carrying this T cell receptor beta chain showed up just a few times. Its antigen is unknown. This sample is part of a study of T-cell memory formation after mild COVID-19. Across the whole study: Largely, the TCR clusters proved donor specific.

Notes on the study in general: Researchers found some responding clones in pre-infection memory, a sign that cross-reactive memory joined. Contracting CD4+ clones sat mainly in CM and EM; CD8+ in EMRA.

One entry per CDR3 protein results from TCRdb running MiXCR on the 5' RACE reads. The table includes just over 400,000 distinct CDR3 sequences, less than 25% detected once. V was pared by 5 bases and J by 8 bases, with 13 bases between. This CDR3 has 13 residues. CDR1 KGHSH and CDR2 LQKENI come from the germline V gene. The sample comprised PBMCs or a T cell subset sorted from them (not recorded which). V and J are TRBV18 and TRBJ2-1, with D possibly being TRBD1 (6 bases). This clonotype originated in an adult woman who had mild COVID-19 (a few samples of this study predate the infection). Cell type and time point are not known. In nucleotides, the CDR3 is TGTGCCAGCTCAAACGGACAGAGGGATGAGCAGTTCTTC. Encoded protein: CASSNGQRDEQFF.